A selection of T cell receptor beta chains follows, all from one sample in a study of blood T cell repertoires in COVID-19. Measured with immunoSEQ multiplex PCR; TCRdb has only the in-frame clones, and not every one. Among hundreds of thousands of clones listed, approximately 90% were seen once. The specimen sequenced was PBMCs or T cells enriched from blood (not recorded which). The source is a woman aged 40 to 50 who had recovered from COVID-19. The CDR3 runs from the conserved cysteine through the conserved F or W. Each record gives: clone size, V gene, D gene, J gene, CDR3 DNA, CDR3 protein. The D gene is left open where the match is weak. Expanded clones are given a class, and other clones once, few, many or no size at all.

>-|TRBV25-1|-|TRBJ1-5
TGTGCCAGCAGTGAAACTGGGGCGATCAGTCAGCCCCAGCATTTT
CASSETGAISQPQHF
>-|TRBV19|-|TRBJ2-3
TGTGCCAGTAGTACACAGGGTAGGTCTAGCACAGATACGCAGTATTTT
CASSTQGRSSTDTQYF
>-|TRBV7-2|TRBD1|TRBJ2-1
TGTGCCAGCAGCTTAGCAGGACAGGGCCCCTACAATGAGCAGTTCTTC
CASSLAGQGPYNEQFF
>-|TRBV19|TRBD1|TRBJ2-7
TGTGCCAGTAGTACCCACCGGGACAGGGGCTACGAGCAGTACTTC
CASSTHRDRGYEQYF
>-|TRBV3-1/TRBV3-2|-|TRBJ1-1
TGTGCCAGCAGCCGCGACAGCGTCACTGAAGCTTTCTTT
CASSRDSVTEAFF
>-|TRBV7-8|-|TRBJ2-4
TGTGCCAGCAGCTTAGGAGGGAATAGCAAAAACATTCAGTACTTC
CASSLGGNSKNIQYF
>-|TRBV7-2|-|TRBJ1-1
TGTGCCAGCAGCCCAAATCTCGGACGGACATTGAACACTGAAGCTTTCTTT
CASSPNLGRTLNTEAFF
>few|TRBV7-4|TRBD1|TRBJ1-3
TGTGCCAGCAGCCCTACCGGGTGGACAGGGAGGCTTGGAAACACCATATATTTT
CASSPTGWTGRLGNTIYF
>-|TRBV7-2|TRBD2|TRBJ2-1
TGTGCCAGCAGCGGAATGGGGCTAGCGGGAGTACCTTACAATGAGCAGTTCTTC
CASSGMGLAGVPYNEQFF
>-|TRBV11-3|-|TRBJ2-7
TGTGCCAGCAGCTCCGGGGGATCTAGCTACGAGCAGTACTTC
CASSSGGSSYEQYF
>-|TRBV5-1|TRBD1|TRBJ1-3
TGCGCCAGCAGCCCGGGACAGGGGGACAACACCATATATTTT
CASSPGQGDNTIYF
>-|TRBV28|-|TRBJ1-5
TGTGCCAGCAGTCCCCTCGGGGGTTGGAATCAGCCCCAGCATTTT
CASSPLGGWNQPQHF
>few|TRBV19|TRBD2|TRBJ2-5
TGTGCCAGTAGTATAGGTGGGCTAGCGGGGAAGGAGACCCAGTACTTC
CASSIGGLAGKETQYF
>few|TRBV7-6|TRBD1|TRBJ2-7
TGTGCCAGCAGCTCCCCCCGGGACCGGGACAGTCCCTACGAGCAGTACTTC
CASSSPRDRDSPYEQYF
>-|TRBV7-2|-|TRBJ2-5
TGTGCCAGCAGCTTATACCTGAGGGCAGGCACCCAGTACTTC
CASSLYLRAGTQYF
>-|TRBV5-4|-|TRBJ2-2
TGTGCCAGCAGCTTCCAAGCGGCCACCGGGGAGCTGTTTTTT
CASSFQAATGELFF
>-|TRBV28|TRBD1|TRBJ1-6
TGTGCCAGCAGTTTCCCAGGGGGCCTAGGTTCACCCCTCCACTTT
CASSFPGGLGSPLHF
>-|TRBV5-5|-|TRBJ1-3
TGTGCCAGCAGCTTGGTTCCAGGGCCTGGAAACACCATATATTTT
CASSLVPGPGNTIYF
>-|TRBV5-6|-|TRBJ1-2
TGTGCCAGCAGCTTGGGAGGACTTAACTATGGCTACACCTTC
CASSLGGLNYGYTF
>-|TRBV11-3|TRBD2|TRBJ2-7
TGTGCCAGCAGCTTAGTAGCGGGAGGTTCTCGGGAGCAGTACTTC
CASSLVAGGSREQYF
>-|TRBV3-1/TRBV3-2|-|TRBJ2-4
TGTGCCAGCAGCCAAGGGGCAGTACTAGCCAAAAACATTCAGTACTTC
CASSQGAVLAKNIQYF
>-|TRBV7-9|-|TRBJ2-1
TGTGCCAGCGGGGCAGGAGCGGAGCAGTTCTTC
CASGAGAEQFF
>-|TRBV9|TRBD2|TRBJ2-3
TGTGCCAGCAGCGTAGGACTAGCGGCCACAGATACGCAGTATTTT
CASSVGLAATDTQYF
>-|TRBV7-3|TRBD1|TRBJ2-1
TGTGCCAGCAGCCGGACAGGGCCCTACAATGAGCAGTTCTTC
CASSRTGPYNEQFF
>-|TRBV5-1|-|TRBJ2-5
TGCGCCAGCAGCTTGATGGGAGGAGAGACCCAGTACTTC
CASSLMGGETQYF
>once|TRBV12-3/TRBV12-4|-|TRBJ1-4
TGTGCCAGCAGTTCGGTTCTGAATGAAAAACTGTTTTTT
CASSSVLNEKLFF